Listed below are T cell receptor beta chains from one sample, sequenced in a study of blood T cell repertoires in COVID-19. Here immunoSEQ multiplex PCR was the method, and the copy in TCRdb shows in-frame clones only, minus some. The repertoire holds 15,000 to 25,000 clones, around 83% seen once, with around 32% in the top ten. Sequenced input: peripheral blood. Receptors were obtained from a human donor with active COVID-19. The donor label of this sample is uncertain. Both conserved end residues are part of each CDR3. Fields, in order: clone size, J gene, D gene, V gene, CDR3 length, CDR3 protein, CDR3 DNA. D genes are given only for firm matches. Where a row states a size, it is once, few, many or the class of an expanded clone; other rows omit it.

NA,TRBJ2-3,TRBD2,TRBV6-4,15,CASSRTSGNTDTQYF,TGTGCCAGCAGTAGAACTAGCGGAAACACAGATACGCAGTATTTT
NA,TRBJ2-1,TRBD2,TRBV24-1,14,CATTAGGPLLEQFF,TGTGCCACCACAGCGGGGGGGCCGTTGTTGGAGCAGTTCTTC
few,TRBJ2-7,NA,TRBV30,17,CAQTGRAGQPTSYEQYF,TGTGCCCAGACGGGCCGTGCGGGCCAACCTACCTCCTACGAGCAGTACTTC
NA,TRBJ2-7,NA,TRBV28,17,CASSPAFRGPSSYEQYF,TGTGCCAGCAGCCCCGCTTTTCGAGGGCCGTCCTCCTACGAGCAGTACTTC
NA,TRBJ2-6,TRBD1,TRBV19,17,CASSSGTGVTGANVLTF,TGTGCCAGTAGTTCGGGGACAGGGGTCACTGGGGCCAACGTCCTGACTTTC
NA,TRBJ2-7,NA,TRBV5-8,11,CASSLPTRSRF,TGTGCCAGCAGCTTGCCGACTAGGAGTCGGTTC
NA,TRBJ1-6,NA,TRBV7-9,14,CASSSRERNSPLHF,TGTGCCAGCAGCTCCCGGGAAAGAAATTCACCCCTCCACTTT
NA,TRBJ1-1,NA,TRBV9,14,CASSVTEVNTEAFF,TGTGCCAGCAGCGTGACTGAAGTGAACACTGAAGCTTTCTTT
NA,TRBJ1-2,NA,TRBV12-3/TRBV12-4,11,CASRTGYGYTF,TGTGCCAGCAGGACAGGCTATGGCTACACCTTC
NA,TRBJ1-5,NA,TRBV19,12,CATSSGYQPQHF,TGTGCCACTTCCTCGGGTTATCAGCCCCAGCATTTT